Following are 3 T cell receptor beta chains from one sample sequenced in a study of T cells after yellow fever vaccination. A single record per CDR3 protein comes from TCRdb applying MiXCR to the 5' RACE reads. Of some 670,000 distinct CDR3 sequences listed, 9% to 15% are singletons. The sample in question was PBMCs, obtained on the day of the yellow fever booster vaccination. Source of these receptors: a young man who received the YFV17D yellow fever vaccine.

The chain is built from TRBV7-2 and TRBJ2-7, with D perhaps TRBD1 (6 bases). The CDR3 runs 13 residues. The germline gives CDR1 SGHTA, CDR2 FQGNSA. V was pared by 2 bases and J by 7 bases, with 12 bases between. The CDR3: CASSLRGLQEQYF. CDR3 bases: TGTGCCAGCAGCTTAAGGGGGTTGCAAGAGCAGTACTTC.

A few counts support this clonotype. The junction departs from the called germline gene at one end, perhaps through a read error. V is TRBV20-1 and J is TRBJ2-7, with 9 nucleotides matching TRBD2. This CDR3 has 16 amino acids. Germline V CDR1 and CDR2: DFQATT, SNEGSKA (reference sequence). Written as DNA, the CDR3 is TGCAGTGCTGGAGATCTAACTAGCGGGTCCGATGGGGAGCAGTACTTC. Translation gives CSAGDLTSGSDGEQYF.

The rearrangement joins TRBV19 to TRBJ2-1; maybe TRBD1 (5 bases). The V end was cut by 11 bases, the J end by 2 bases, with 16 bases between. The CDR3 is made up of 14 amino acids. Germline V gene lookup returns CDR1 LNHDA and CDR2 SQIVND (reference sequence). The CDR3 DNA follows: TGTGCCCCAAAGGCCGACAGCCCCTACAATGAGCAGTTCTTC. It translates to CAPKADSPYNEQFF.